One sample yielded the 25 T cell receptor beta chains listed below, sequenced in a study of blood T cells in healthy people across ages. A second PCR, run for about 7 to 11 cycles, used a sample-barcoded 5' primer plus a J-beta primer mix. One entry per CDR3 protein results from TCRdb running MiXCR on the 5' RACE reads. The table has about 570,000 distinct CDR3 sequences, roughly 29% seen once. Sequencing was performed on blood. These receptors were taken from a woman in her 70s in good health.

This clonotype was picked up a small number of times. J is TRBJ2-3 and V is TRBV29-1, with D perhaps matching TRBD2 (6 bases). The V gene lost 4 bases and the J gene lost 4 bases, with 12 bases spanning the gap. The CDR3 is made up of 13 amino acids. The germline V gene encodes CDR1 SQVTM and CDR2 ANQGSEA. This chain's CDR3 is CSVVRRVSDTQYF. CDR3 nucleotide sequence: TGCAGCGTTGTACGGAGGGTGTCAGATACGCAGTATTTT.

In its sample, this clonotype was seen a few times. The rearrangement joins TRBV27 to TRBJ2-2, with D tentatively TRBD1 (5 bases). The germline V and J ends were trimmed by 7 bases and 5 bases, with 11 bases remaining between them. The CDR3 loop spans 13 amino acids. CDR1 MNHEY and CDR2 SMNVEV come from the germline V gene (reference sequence). In DNA form, the CDR3 reads TGTGCCAGCAAGAACCAGGGTACCGGGGAGCTGTTTTTT. Its translation is CASKNQGTGELFF.

This clonotype was recorded once. The rearrangement links TRBV9 to TRBJ2-3; D may match TRBD1 or TRBD2 (5 bases each). This CDR3 is 13 amino acids long. Trimming cost V 4 bases and J 6 bases, with 12 bases left between them. Germline values: CDR1 SGDLS, CDR2 YYNGEE. In DNA, the CDR3 is TGTGCCAGCAGCCCCCTGGGGACGGATACGCAGTATTTT. This codes for CASSPLGTDTQYF.

This clonotype was counted a few times. A junction boundary mismatches the germline segment, possibly from a read error. The gene calls are TRBV5-5 and TRBJ2-1; unclear D gene. The CDR3 covers 16 residues. Germline lookup yields CDR1 SGHKS and CDR2 YYEKEE (reference sequence). This chain's CDR3 is CACSVGAAPAYNEQFF. The DNA of the CDR3 is TGTGCCTGCAGCGTGGGCGCGGCTCCTGCCTACAATGAGCAGTTCTTC.

This chain uses TRBV6-5 with TRBJ1-6; TRBD1 matches 9 bases. V lost 6 bases, J lost 7 bases, and 7 bases stayed unmatched. Per the germline V gene, CDR1 is MNHEY and CDR2 is SVGAGI. This CDR3 comprises 15 residues. Written as DNA, the CDR3 is TGTGCCAGCAGCTCGGCCGGGACAGGGAATTCACCCCTCCACTTT. Its protein product is CASSSAGTGNSPLHF.

This clonotype was found a few times. One junction end disagrees with the germline gene, perhaps due to a read error. The gene calls are TRBV7-7 and TRBJ2-5; no firm D call. The CDR3 runs 13 residues. Germline V gene sequence: CDR1 SSHAT, CDR2 FNYEAQ (reference sequence). CDR3 coding DNA: TGTGCTAGCAGCTTTGACCACCAGGAGACCCAGTACTTC. As protein: CASSFDHQETQYF. The whole variable domain, filled in from reference TRBV7-7 and TRBJ2-5, reads GAGVSQSPRYKVTKRGQDVTLRCDPISSHATLYWYQQALGQGPEFLTYFNYEAQPDKSGLPSDRFSAERPEGSISTLTIQRTEQRDSAMYRCASSFDHQETQYFGPGTRLLVL.

V is TRBV2 and J is TRBJ2-3; D is possibly TRBD2 (6 bases). The CDR3 has 15 amino acids. Looked up from germline, CDR1 is SNHLY and CDR2 is FYNNEI. V gave up 1 base and J gave up 5 bases, with 13 bases separating them. The CDR3 protein is CASSEVKGGGDTQYF. CDR3 nucleotide sequence: TGTGCCAGCAGTGAAGTAAAGGGAGGAGGAGATACGCAGTATTTT.

This clonotype was detected only a few times. The rearrangement joins TRBV7-9 to TRBJ2-5; D is unresolved. The DNA end lines up better with TRBJ2-1; the J call may be wrong. In germline, CDR1 is SEHNR, CDR2 FQNEAQ (reference sequence). This CDR3 region has 15 residues. The CDR3 nucleotides are TGTGCCAGCAGCTTAATTGCTACCCCGGGCAATGAGCAGTTCTTC. Translating gives CASSLIATPGNEQFF.

This clonotype was seen ten or more times. This chain's CDR3 is CASSFGQGADEQYF. The CDR3 DNA follows: TGTGCCAGCAGTTTTGGGCAGGGGGCGGACGAGCAGTACTTC. This sequence joins TRBV12-3 or TRBV12-4 and TRBJ2-7; the match to TRBD1 covers 8 bases. V lost 3 bases to trimming and J lost 5 bases; unmatched junction nucleotides: 6. CDR3 size: 14 residues.

This chain uses TRBV7-2 with TRBJ1-2; no reliable D call. The ends were cut back, 2 bases at V and 6 bases at J, with 7 bases in the middle. The V gene's germline CDR1 is SGHTA and CDR2 FQGNSA. The CDR3 consists of 12 residues. The CDR3 sequence is CASSLTGNGYTF. CDR3 DNA: TGTGCCAGCAGCTTAACGGGAAATGGCTACACCTTC.

V is TRBV29-1 and J is TRBJ2-1; 7 nucleotides align to TRBD1. The germline gives CDR1 SQVTM, CDR2 ANQGSEA. The length of the CDR3 is 13 residues. CDR3 residues: CSFLPGQNNEQFF. CDR3 DNA: TGCAGTTTTTTACCGGGACAGAACAATGAGCAGTTCTTC.

This chain uses TRBV11-3 with TRBJ2-5; TRBD2 might be the D (5 bases). The germline V gene has CDR1 SGHNT and CDR2 YENEEA. The CDR3 has 14 residues. The V end lost 3 bases, the J end lost 4 bases, and 12 bases lay between the germline ends. The CDR3 nucleotides are TGTGCCAGCAGCTTTGGTCCGGGGTTAGAGACCCAGTACTTC. It yields the protein CASSFGPGLETQYF.

V is TRBV4-3 and J is TRBJ2-1, with D perhaps assigned TRBD1 or TRBD2 (5 bases each). The ends were cut back, 0 bases at V and 15 bases at J, with 15 bases in the middle. The CDR3 loop spans 13 amino acids. Germline V gene sequence: CDR1 LGHNA, CDR2 YSLEER. CDR3 bases: TGCGCCAGCAGCCAAGAGCGAGGGGCAAAGGGGTTCTTC. Protein product: CASSQERGAKGFF.

The chain links TRBV14 to TRBJ2-7, with D uncertain. The CDR3 runs to 14 residues. The V gene lost 2 bases and the J gene lost 3 bases, with 11 bases spanning the gap. CDR1 SGHDN and CDR2 FVKESK come from the germline V gene. CDR3 nucleotides: TGTGCCAGCAGCCAATTTGAAGGCTACTACGAGCAGTACTTC. Residues: CASSQFEGYYEQYF.

The chain links TRBV27 to TRBJ2-7; 12 bases are a match to TRBD2. V was clipped by 6 bases and J by 7 bases; unmatched bases: 4. The germline V gene has CDR1 MNHEY and CDR2 SMNVEV (reference sequence). This CDR3 contains 13 residues. DNA for the CDR3: TGTGCCAGCAGGGGACTAGCGGGCGGGGAGCAGTACTTC. Translating it yields CASRGLAGGEQYF.

The chain employs TRBV20-1 and TRBJ2-5; weak D call: TRBD1 (5 bases). The germline gives CDR1 DFQATT, CDR2 SNEGSKA (reference sequence). V shed 6 bases and J shed 5 bases, with 16 bases lying between them. The CDR3 is 13 residues long. CDR3 sequence reads: CSAHDSKGETQYF. In DNA, the CDR3 is TGCAGTGCCCATGACTCCAAGGGGGAGACCCAGTACTTC.

DNA of the CDR3: TGTGCCAGCAGCTTAAGGGGGACTAGCGGGGGGGAGCAGTACTTC. This translates into CASSLRGTSGGEQYF. The chain carries TRBV7-2 and TRBJ2-5, with 16 bases identical to TRBD2. This CDR3 contains 15 residues. After removal of 2 bases from V and 11 bases from J, the junction contained 5 bases not matched to a gene. The germline V gene has CDR1 SGHTA and CDR2 FQGNSA.

This clonotype came up a few times. This chain uses TRBV6-6 with TRBJ1-4, with D maybe TRBD1 (5 bases). Germline V gene lookup returns CDR1 MNHNY and CDR2 SVGAGI (reference sequence). This CDR3 is 13 amino acids long. The ends were cut back, 6 bases at V and 8 bases at J, with 13 bases in the middle. The CDR3 sequence: CASRQGLEEKLFF. The CDR3 DNA reads as TGTGCCAGCAGGCAGGGTCTGGAGGAAAAACTGTTTTTT.

In its sample, this clonotype was seen a few times. The chain carries TRBV7-9 and TRBJ2-3, with 7 bases aligning to TRBD2. Germline assignment: CDR1 SEHNR and CDR2 FQNEAQ (reference sequence). The ends lost 5 bases at V and 2 bases at J; junction bases unmatched: 4. The CDR3 length is 14 residues. DNA of the CDR3: TGTGCCAGCAGCCGCGCGGGGGACACAGATACGCAGTATTTT. Amino acid sequence: CASSRAGDTDTQYF.

This clonotype was counted between two and nine times. V is TRBV21-1 and J is TRBJ2-6. TRBV21-1 is given as a pseudogene. The CDR3 covers 16 residues. The DNA for the CDR3 is TGTGCCAGCAGCAAAGGTCCCAGGGCCCTGGCCAACGTCCTGACTTTC. Translating it yields CASSKGPRALANVLTF.

This sequence joins TRBV7-2 and TRBJ1-5; D ambiguous. V dropped 6 bases and J dropped 7 bases, with 13 bases sitting between them. Per the germline V gene, CDR1 is SGHTA and CDR2 is FQGNSA. This CDR3 has 13 amino acids. The chain's CDR3 is CASSPYNNQPQHF. In DNA, the CDR3 is TGTGCCAGCAGTCCTTATAACAACCAGCCCCAGCATTTT. Full variable domain (outside the CDR3, taken from reference TRBV7-2 and TRBJ1-5): GAGVSQSPSNKVTEKGKDVELRCDPISGHTALYWYRQSLGQGLEFLIYFQGNSAPDKSGLPSDRFSAERTGGSVSTLTIQRTQQEDSAVYLCASSPYNNQPQHFGDGTRLSIL.

This clonotype has only a few counts. J is TRBJ2-3 and V is TRBV19; TRBD1 matches 8 bases. Germline CDR1 reads LNHDA; CDR2 reads SQIVND (reference sequence). The CDR3 has 15 amino acids. The V segment lost 6 bases and the J segment 2 bases; nucleotides outside the gene matches: 7. For the CDR3, the DNA is TGTGCCAGTAGGGGCAGGGGGCTCGACACAGATACGCAGTATTTT. Encoded protein: CASRGRGLDTDTQYF.

V is TRBV5-1 and J is TRBJ2-4; 10 bases are a match to TRBD2. V was pared by 4 bases and J by 8 bases, with 12 bases of the junction left unmatched. Germline V gives CDR1 SGHRS, CDR2 YFSETQ. CDR3 length: 16 amino acids. CDR3 in DNA: TGCGCCAGCAGCCCCTATCTAGCGGGAGAAGGGGACATTCAGTACTTC. Protein: CASSPYLAGEGDIQYF.

This clonotype was counted ten times or more. This chain links TRBV9 with TRBJ2-5; the D is unclear. CDR1 and CDR2 from the germline V gene are SGDLS and YYNGEE. There are 14 residues in the CDR3. Trimming took 0 bases from V and 0 from J, leaving 6 bases between them. In nucleotides, the CDR3 is TGTGCCAGCAGCGTAGCCGGGTACCAAGAGACCCAGTACTTC. As protein: CASSVAGYQETQYF.

For this clonotype: The conserved phenylalanine or tryptophan normally closing the CDR3 is absent here, so this likely arose from a read error. No DNA is shown, since the ends of the CDR3 on it are uncertain; the CDR3 is the one TCRdb lists. This chain links TRBV7-2 with TRBJ2-1; the DNA was not used to check the table's D call, TRBD2. Germline lookup yields CDR1 SGHTA and CDR2 FQGNSA. The CDR3 extends over 16 residues, inclusive of both ends. The CDR3 is CASSLGWDQSYNEQLL.